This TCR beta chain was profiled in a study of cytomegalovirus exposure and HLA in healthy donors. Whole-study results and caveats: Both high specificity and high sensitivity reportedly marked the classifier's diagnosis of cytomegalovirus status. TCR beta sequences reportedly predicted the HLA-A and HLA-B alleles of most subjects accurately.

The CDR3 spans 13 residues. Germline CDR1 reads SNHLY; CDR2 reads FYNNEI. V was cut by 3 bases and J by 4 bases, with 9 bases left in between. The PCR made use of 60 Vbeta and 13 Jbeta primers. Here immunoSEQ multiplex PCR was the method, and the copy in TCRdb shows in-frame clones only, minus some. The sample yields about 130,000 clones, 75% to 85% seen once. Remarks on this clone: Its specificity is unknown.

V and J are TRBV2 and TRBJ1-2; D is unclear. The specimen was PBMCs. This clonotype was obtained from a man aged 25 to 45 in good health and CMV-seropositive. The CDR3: CASSDRNSYGYTF. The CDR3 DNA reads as TGTGCCAGCAGTGACAGGAACTCCTATGGCTACACCTTC.